This T cell receptor (beta chain) appears in the sequencing data of a study of vaccination effects on CD4 cells after COVID-19. As for the study in general: A couple of convalescent patients provided samples 16 days and one week prevaccination. Findings and caveats of the study: Marked clonal contraction of infection- and vaccine-induced clones was seen late after vaccination. New vaccine-induced clones dominated convalescents' post-vaccine spike-reactive clones.

Assay: immunoSEQ multiplex PCR; the TCRdb copy retains only in-frame clones and omits some. The data show 35,000 to 55,000 clones, around 72% seen once. ViraFEST used viral peptide pools to expand antigen-specific CD4+ T cells before sequencing. Cells that had been cultured for less than eleven days were the source of isolated CD4+ T cells. PCR showed that the person got SARS-CoV-2 infection at some point between March and December 2020. The germline CDR1 and CDR2 sequences are SGHVS and FNYEAQ. V lost 3 bases, J lost 0 bases, and 9 bases lay in between. The CDR3 covers 15 residues. For this clone: Its antigen is not known.

The rearrangement joins TRBV7-6 to TRBJ1-5; unclear D gene. This sequence originates from a human donor who had a prior SARS-CoV-2 infection. Material: CD4+ T cells from PBMCs cultured with a peptide pool, obtained before COVID-19 vaccination. DNA of the CDR3: TGTGCCAGCAGCTTGTCCGGGAATAGCAATCAGCCCCAGCATTTT. This codes for CASSLSGNSNQPQHF.